Presented here are 25 T cell receptor beta chains from one specimen sequenced in a study of cytomegalovirus exposure and HLA in healthy donors. The PCR ran on 60 Vbeta and 13 Jbeta primers. Repertoires were generated with immunoSEQ multiplex PCR, while TCRdb's copy carries only in-frame clones and drops some. The profile shows some 150,000 clones, roughly 80% of them singletons. The sequencing sample was made of PBMCs. These receptors were obtained from a male donor in good health and CMV-seronegative.

The chain couples TRBV4-3 to TRBJ2-7, with 7 bases that match TRBD2. The CDR3 length is 16 residues. Germline loops: CDR1 LGHNA, CDR2 YSLEER. The trim removed 0 bases at V and 1 base at J, leaving 6 bases unmatched. The CDR3 spells CASSQDSGLVSYEQYF. The CDR3 DNA reads as TGCGCCAGCAGCCAAGATAGTGGACTAGTATCCTACGAGCAGTACTTC.

The genes are TRBV6-4 and TRBJ2-1, with D perhaps TRBD2 (6 bases). This CDR3 spans 14 amino acids. V gave up 0 bases and J gave up 10 bases, with 13 bases separating them. From germline, CDR1 is MRHNA and CDR2 SNTAGT. CDR3 protein: CASSDSTSPGEQFF. CDR3 DNA sequence: TGTGCCAGCAGTGACTCAACTAGCCCAGGGGAGCAGTTCTTC.

A few counts support this clone. V gene TRBV5-6 combines with J gene TRBJ1-2, with D maybe TRBD1 (5 bases). V lost 0 bases and J 4 bases, leaving 16 bases between the germline ends. Germline assignment: CDR1 SGHDT and CDR2 YYEEEE. The CDR3 consists of 16 residues. The CDR3 protein is CASSLGQQGIFYGYTF. Written as DNA, the CDR3 is TGTGCCAGCAGCTTGGGGCAGCAGGGTATCTTCTATGGCTACACCTTC.

This clone was seen once. The chain uses TRBV12-5 and TRBJ1-1; D gene ambiguous. The CDR3 totals 12 residues. Trimming stripped 1 base from V and 13 bases from J, with 13 bases between. The germline V gene encodes CDR1 LGHNT and CDR2 FRNRAP. The CDR3 DNA reads TGTGCTAGTGGTTTGGACTTGGGTCGGGGTTTCTTT. Protein sequence: CASGLDLGRGFF. The complete variable domain, with remaining parts taken from reference TRBV12-5 and TRBJ1-1, reads DARVTQTPRHKVTEMGQEVTMRCQPILGHNTVFWYRQTMMQGLELLAYFRNRAPLDDSGMPKDRFSAEMPDATLATLKIQPSEPRDSAVYFCASGLDLGRGFFGQGTRLTVV.

Regarding this clone: This specimen includes other DNA sequences encoding the same CDR3. The J gene is TRBJ2-7, the V gene TRBV15; 7 bases match TRBD1. CDR1 is LNHNV, CDR2 YYDKDF, per germline (reference sequence). V was clipped by 5 bases and J by 1 base; unmatched bases: 5. There are 14 residues in the CDR3. CDR3 sequence (DNA): TGTGCCACCAGCCGGACAGGCGATTCCTACGAGCAGTACTTC. This codes for CATSRTGDSYEQYF.

This clone was seen just once. Within the sample, other DNA sequences also encode this same CDR3. The chain is built from TRBV7-2 and TRBJ2-7, with 13 bases identical to TRBD2. This CDR3 region has 15 residues. The germline CDR1 and CDR2 sequences are SGHTA and FQGNSA. Unmatched junction bases numbered 1, after V lost 1 base and J lost 4 bases. The CDR3 region has the DNA TGTGCCAGCAGCTTAGGACTAGCGGGGGGTTACGAGCAGTACTTC. Translated: CASSLGLAGGYEQYF.

In its sample, this clone was seen a few times. This chain joins TRBV25-1 and TRBJ2-3; 9 bases line up with TRBD1. Germline V lookup: CDR1 MGHDK, CDR2 SYGVNS. The V and J ends lost 1 base and 5 bases, in that order; junction bases with no gene match: 7. The CDR3 length is 16 residues. The CDR3 region has the DNA TGTGCCAGCAGTGAATCCCGGACAGGGGAGGGAGATACGCAGTATTTT. It translates to CASSESRTGEGDTQYF.

The chain is built from TRBV7-9 and TRBJ2-7; 8 bases match TRBD1. The junction had 11 bases not matched to a gene; V was cut back by 5 bases and J by 5 bases. CDR1 and CDR2 from the germline V gene are SEHNR and FQNEAQ (reference sequence). CDR3 length: 15 amino acids. CDR3 nucleotides: TGTGCCAGCAGCCCCAAGCGGGCGACAGGGGACGAGCAGTACTTC. It codes for CASSPKRATGDEQYF.

The chain couples TRBV28 to TRBJ2-7, with D unclear. Germline V CDR1 and CDR2: MDHEN, SYDVKM. V was trimmed by 3 bases and J by 6 bases, leaving 15 bases between them. This CDR3 has 14 residues. CDR3 residues: CASSLSQGELEQYF. In DNA, the CDR3 is TGTGCCAGCAGTTTGTCCCAAGGAGAACTCGAGCAGTACTTC.

The chain is built from TRBV9 and TRBJ2-1; D remains unclear. CDR1 and CDR2 from the germline V gene are SGDLS and YYNGEE. Trimming left V 2 bases short and J 4 bases short, with 13 bases between. The CDR3 is 15 amino acids. As DNA, the CDR3 is TGTGCCAGCAGCGTGGGCACAGCCCAGTACAATGAGCAGTTCTTC. This sequence encodes CASSVGTAQYNEQFF.

This clone has only one observation. The chain combines TRBV9 with TRBJ2-1; 13 nucleotides match TRBD2. CDR3 length: 16 residues. The germline CDR1 and CDR2 sequences are SGDLS and YYNGEE. The V gene end was trimmed by 3 bases and the J gene end by 4 bases; junction bases not matched to a gene: 4. The CDR3 sequence: CASSALTSGGYNEQFF. The CDR3 nucleotides read TGTGCCAGCAGCGCCTTGACTAGCGGGGGGTACAATGAGCAGTTCTTC.

This chain joins TRBV7-9 and TRBJ1-2; 8 bases are shared with TRBD1. J was trimmed by 4 bases and V by 3 bases; bases with no gene match: 13. Looked up from germline, CDR1 is SEHNR and CDR2 is FQNEAQ (reference sequence). The CDR3 is 17 amino acids. The CDR3, as DNA: TGTGCCAGCAGCTTTTTGGGACAGGCCGACTCCTCCTATGGCTACACCTTC. The encoded protein is CASSFLGQADSSYGYTF.

V usage is TRBV19 and J usage is TRBJ1-2; tentative D call: TRBD1 (6 bases). With 3 bases removed from V and 5 bases from J, the gap between germline ends came to 13 bases. Germline values: CDR1 LNHDA, CDR2 SQIVND (reference sequence). There are 14 residues in the CDR3. The CDR3, as DNA: TGTGCCAGTAGTATGCTACAGGGAACATATGGCTACACCTTC. It yields the protein CASSMLQGTYGYTF. The complete variable domain, with remaining parts taken from reference TRBV19 and TRBJ1-2, reads DGGITQSPKYLFRKEGQNVTLSCEQNLNHDAMYWYRQDPGQGLRLIYYSQIVNDFQKGDIAEGYSVSREKKESFPLTVTSAQKNPTAFYLCASSMLQGTYGYTFGSGTRLTVV.

The chain uses TRBV11-3 and TRBJ2-7, with 10 positions matching TRBD2. Germline V gene lookup returns CDR1 SGHNT and CDR2 YENEEA. With V trimmed by 1 base and J by 5 bases, 5 bases remained unmatched. CDR3 size: 15 residues. The CDR3 sequence is CASSLVSGRDHEQYF. CDR3 bases: TGTGCCAGCAGCTTAGTAAGCGGGAGGGACCACGAGCAGTACTTC.

This chain connects TRBV13 to TRBJ1-4, with TRBD1 as a possible D gene (6 bases). Trimming shortened V by 3 bases and J by 8 bases, and 22 bases separated the two germline ends. Germline CDR1 reads PRHDT; CDR2 reads FYEKMQ (reference sequence). The CDR3 is 17 residues long. CDR3 nucleotide sequence: TGTGCCAGCAGCTTGGTCCCTATGGGGGGGCTCCGGGAAAAACTGTTTTTT. Amino acids: CASSLVPMGGLREKLFF. Full variable domain (missing parts from reference TRBV13 and TRBJ1-4): AAGVIQSPRHLIKEKRETATLKCYPIPRHDTVYWYQQGPGQDPQFLISFYEKMQSDKGSIPDRFSAQQFSDYHSELNMSSLELGDSALYFCASSLVPMGGLREKLFFGSGTQLSVL.

The chain employs TRBV9 and TRBJ2-2, with D possibly matching TRBD1 (6 bases). With 3 bases removed from V and 2 bases from J, the gap between germline ends came to 14 bases. Per the germline V gene, CDR1 is SGDLS and CDR2 is YYNGEE. This CDR3 comprises 16 residues. DNA of the CDR3: TGTGCCAGCAGCGAGTATACAGGGTCAAACACCGGGGAGCTGTTTTTT. It yields the protein CASSEYTGSNTGELFF.

The J gene is TRBJ2-3, the V gene TRBV11-3, with TRBD2 as a possible D gene (6 bases). The CDR3 length is 15 residues. In germline, CDR1 is SGHNT, CDR2 YENEEA. V lost 0 bases to trimming and J lost 5 bases, with 12 bases between them. CDR3 region: CASSLDGSGGDTQYF. DNA of the CDR3: TGTGCCAGCAGCTTAGATGGCTCCGGGGGAGATACGCAGTATTTT.

This chain uses TRBV6-1 with TRBJ1-2; D remains ambiguous. The CDR3 is 13 residues long. Trimming removed 6 bases at V and 2 bases at J, with 10 bases between. CDR1 is MNHNS and CDR2 is SASEGT in the germline V gene. CDR3 region: CASRAGRNYGYTF. CDR3 in DNA: TGTGCCAGCAGGGCGGGCAGAAACTATGGCTACACCTTC.

The J gene is TRBJ1-1, the V gene TRBV18; maybe TRBD1 (5 bases). Germline CDR1 reads KGHSH; CDR2 reads LQKENI. The V gene lost 3 bases and the J gene lost 1 base, with 9 bases spanning the gap. This CDR3 comprises 14 residues. This CDR3 reads CASSPQTENTEAFF. The CDR3 DNA sequence: TGTGCCAGCTCACCGCAGACAGAGAACACTGAAGCTTTCTTT. The full variable domain, completed using reference TRBV18 and TRBJ1-1, is NAGVMQNPRHLVRRRGQEARLRCSPMKGHSHVYWYRQLPEEGLKFMVYLQKENIIDESGMPKERFSAEFPKEGPSILRIQQVVRGDSAAYFCASSPQTENTEAFFGQGTRLTVV.

In this sample, this clone turned up once. The chain joins TRBV5-8 to TRBJ2-2; 7 bases agree with TRBD1. The CDR3 has 15 residues. V lost 1 base and J lost 5; bases outside the gene matches: 5. Germline V gives CDR1 SGHTS, CDR2 YDEGEE. In DNA, the CDR3 is TGTGCCAGCAGCTTGTGGGACAGAATGACCGGGGAGCTGTTTTTT. Protein sequence: CASSLWDRMTGELFF.

This clone has only one observation. This sequence joins TRBV28 and TRBJ2-5; TRBD2 is a possible D gene (7 bases). The germline V and J ends were trimmed by 5 bases and 2 bases, with 15 bases remaining between them. The CDR3 consists of 15 residues. Per the germline V gene, CDR1 is MDHEN and CDR2 is SYDVKM. The CDR3 nucleotides read TGTGCCAGCAGTCCCCAGGGGCGGGGGCAAGAGACCCAGTACTTC. Translating it yields CASSPQGRGQETQYF.

This clone was detected only once. The V call is TRBV6-6, the J call TRBJ2-7, with 9 bases aligning to TRBD1. This CDR3 has 14 amino acids. Germline V gene sequence: CDR1 MNHNY, CDR2 SVGAGI (reference sequence). V lost 6 bases, J lost 3 bases, and 6 bases stayed unmatched. Here the CDR3 reads CASREDRGSYEQYF. The CDR3 DNA is TGTGCCAGCAGGGAAGACAGGGGGAGCTACGAGCAGTACTTC.

The chain joins TRBV28 to TRBJ1-1; D call uncertain. CDR3 length equals 15 residues. Trimming removed 5 bases from V and 1 base from J, with 14 bases in between. Germline V lookup: CDR1 MDHEN, CDR2 SYDVKM. The chain's CDR3 is CASSLSPTGNTEAFF. CDR3 DNA sequence: TGTGCCAGCAGTCTATCACCCACTGGGAACACTGAAGCTTTCTTT.

The J gene is TRBJ2-7, the V gene TRBV11-2; TRBD1 is a possible D gene (6 bases). Germline CDR1 is SGHAT and CDR2 is FQNNGV. V lost 5 bases, J lost 0 bases, and 11 bases lay in between. The length of the CDR3 is 14 residues. The CDR3 region has the DNA TGTGCCAGCAGCCCGTCACAGGGCTCCTACGAGCAGTACTTC. It translates to CASSPSQGSYEQYF.

The rearrangement uses TRBV28 and TRBJ1-5; possibly TRBD1 for D (6 bases). Germline loops: CDR1 MDHEN, CDR2 SYDVKM. CDR3 length: 15 residues. With 5 bases removed from V and 5 bases from J, the gap between germline ends came to 16 bases. The CDR3 here is CASSSPPGEYQPQHF. The CDR3 DNA follows: TGTGCCAGCAGTAGTCCACCAGGGGAATATCAGCCCCAGCATTTT.